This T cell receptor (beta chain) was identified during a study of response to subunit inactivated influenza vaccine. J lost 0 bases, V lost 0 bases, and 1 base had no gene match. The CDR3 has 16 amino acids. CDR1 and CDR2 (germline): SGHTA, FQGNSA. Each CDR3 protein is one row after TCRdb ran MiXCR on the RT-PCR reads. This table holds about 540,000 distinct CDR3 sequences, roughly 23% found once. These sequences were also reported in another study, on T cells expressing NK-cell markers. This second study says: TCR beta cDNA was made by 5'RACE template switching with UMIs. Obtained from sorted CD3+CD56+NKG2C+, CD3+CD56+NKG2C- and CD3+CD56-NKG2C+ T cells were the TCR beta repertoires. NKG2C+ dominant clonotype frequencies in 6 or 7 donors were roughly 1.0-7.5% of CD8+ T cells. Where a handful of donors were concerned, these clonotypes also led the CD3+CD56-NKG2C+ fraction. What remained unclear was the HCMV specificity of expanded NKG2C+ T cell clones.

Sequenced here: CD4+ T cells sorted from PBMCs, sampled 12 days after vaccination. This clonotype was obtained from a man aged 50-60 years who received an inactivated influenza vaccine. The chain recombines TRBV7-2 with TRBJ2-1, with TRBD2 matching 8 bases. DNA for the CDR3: TGTGCCAGCAGCTTAGCGAGCGGGAGCTCCTACAATGAGCAGTTCTTC. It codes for CASSLASGSSYNEQFF.